This TCR beta chain derives from a study of graft-versus-host responses after intestinal transplantation (dated by TCRdb to about 2021). Context from the whole study: The transplants that recipients received were multivisceral, liver-intestinal, or isolated intestinal. Anti-thymocyte globulin induction was given to all recipients, followed by maintenance tacrolimus and steroids for 2 to 4 years. Graft-versus-host and host-versus-graft alloreactive T cell clones were tracked in the graft, circulation and bone marrow after intestinal transplantation using bulk TCR-beta CDR3 sequencing. To identify alloreactive clones, pre-transplant mixed lymphocyte reaction products were sequenced and then compared with unstimulated pre-transplant donor and recipient T cells. Of the 20 to 25 intestinal transplant recipients enrolled in the cohort, one of whom was a retransplant, 3 patients without pretransplant specimens were excluded. A peak of at least 4% donor T cells among recipient peripheral blood mononuclear cells was the definition used for donor T cell macrochimerism. Instead of going to the commercial service, samples from a few later patients were sequenced in-house on an Illumina MiSeq and processed with MiXCR.

About this clone itself: Its antigen is unknown. Per-nucleotide qualities are absent, and no much larger clonotype sits a single base away.

The method was the immunoSEQ multiplex PCR assay. In most patients, genomic DNA was isolated using the Qiagen DNeasy Blood and Tissue Kit and sent frozen to Adaptive Biotechnologies for TCR sequencing. Adaptive Biotechnologies carried out high-throughput TCR-beta CDR3 sequencing of genomic DNA for most patients. Per the source publication's procedure: TCR sequencing data for 18 patients were retrieved from Adaptive's ImmunoSEQ software; a few other patients were processed with MiXCR and VDJtools. CD4 versus CD8 sorting errors were corrected by removing sequences found in both subsets at a frequency ratio below 5:1. CDR3 nucleotide sequences shared between donor and recipient were removed because the origin of such sequences could not be assigned. At least 2-fold expansion over unstimulated cells and a minimum CFSE-low frequency of 0.002% (template counts) or 0.001% (read counts) were required for clones to be classified as alloreactive. A clone was considered mappable if detected in the sequenced pre-transplant spleen, lymph node, or MLR CFSE-low populations of the donor or recipient. The cumulative frequency of alloreactive clones was calculated as a percentage of all sequences, weighted by copy number. What TCRdb holds here is the immuneACCESS table cut down to in-frame rearrangements. Part of the clones is not present; checked against another copy, under half of the missing clones reflect an unresolved V gene, and the others are unexplained. V and J calls and clone size follow that table, whereas D and trimming were derived from the DNA. The sample yields about 130,000 clones; around nine tenths were counted once. The ten most abundant clones make up around 0.2% of the sample.

What the work shows at the level of the full study, not this receptor alone: GvH clones were detected in recipient bone marrow, and some of these GvH clones were observed earlier in ileal mucosa or blood, consistent with an intestinal mucosal origin. High GvH to HvG T cell clonal ratios were observed in the allografts of patients with donor T cell macrochimerism. The relatively low number and heterogeneity of intestinal transplant patients limited the conclusions. Early after transplant, peak levels of circulating GvH clones were associated with declines in HvG clones.

Taken with the paper, the label for time point translates to: cells obtained before transplantation from donor or recipient. CD3+CD4+ and CD3+CD8+ populations were FACS-sorted from unstimulated pre-transplant donor and recipient cells taken from spleen or lymph nodes. V was cut back by 3 bases and J by 1 base, leaving a gap of 12 bases between them. For CDR1 and CDR2, the germline V gene (reference sequence) lists LNHDA and SQIVND. The CDR3 has 15 amino acids, counting the end cysteine and phenylalanine. The CDR3 DNA has 45 bases and is translated from base 1. Here the sequenced sample was unstimulated CD4+ T cells sorted from spleen or lymph node cells, taken before intestinal transplant. The TCR was taken from a human donor who received an intestinal transplant. The chain was built from TRBV19 and TRBJ1-1; no D gene is confidently identified. Read as DNA, the sequence is TGTGCCAGTAGTATTTATAGGACGGCGAACACTGAAGCTTTCTTT. The encoded protein is CASSIYRTANTEAFF.